This T cell receptor beta chain was recorded in a study of healthy donors' naive CD4 and CD8 T cells. Study observations and caveats: Most V and J genes were reportedly biased between naive CD4+ and CD8+ cells.

Germline CDR1 LNHDA, CDR2 SQIVND (reference sequence). The CDR3 is 15 amino acids. Unmatched junction bases numbered 3, after V lost 3 bases and J lost 2 bases. Sorting defined naive CD4+ as CD4+CD8-CD45RO-CD45RA+ and naive CD8+ as CD8+CD4-CD45RA+CD27bright. TCR libraries were built from about 500 ng of total RNA by linear amplification. A single record per CDR3 protein comes from TCRdb applying MiXCR to the reads. Of about 180,000 distinct CDR3 sequences in the sample, 65% to 80% are singletons; the top ten hold 2.3%. This clonotype has just a few counts. Its antigen is unknown. Sequencing was done on a sample of naive CD4+ and CD8+ T cells sorted from blood, pooled from several donors. J is TRBJ2-1 and V is TRBV19; 8 bases are shared with TRBD2. This receptor was identified in a pool of human donors in good health; the sample pools cells from several healthy donors. The CDR3: CASSIVSGTYNEQFF. As DNA, the CDR3 is TGTGCCAGTAGTATTGTTAGCGGGACCTACAATGAGCAGTTCTTC.